Reported below is one T cell receptor beta chain. Its antigen is currently unknown. CDR3 length: 14 amino acids. Germline values: CDR1 ENHRY, CDR2 SYGVKD. Trimming took 2 bases from V and 5 from J, leaving 10 bases between them. This specimen belongs to a study of STAT3 mutations in large granular lymphocyte leukemia. The wider study: Canonical activating STAT3 mutations were detected in roughly half of the longitudinally sequenced T-LGLL patients. Approximately 40% of treated T-LGLL patients showed hematologic response to immunosuppression. The study's findings and limits: Variable sampling intervals and differing treatment regimens complicated linking therapy response to TCR clonal burden changes. In T-cell large granular lymphocyte leukemia, about half of patients showed multiple immunodominant subclonotypes. Some patients had dominant TCR clones larger than their STAT3 mutant burden.

The method was immunoSEQ multiplex PCR; TCRdb's version includes in-frame clones alone and lacks a portion of them. The sample holds 7,500 to 10,000 clones, around 90% seen once. The J gene is TRBJ1-5, the V gene TRBV10-3; D unresolved. Sequenced input: peripheral blood mononuclear cells. This receptor was identified in a man in his 60s with T-cell large granular lymphocyte leukemia. Some clones in this sample may be carry-over from other donors' samples. The CDR3 region has the DNA TGTGCCATCAGTGAGGACATATTCGATCAGCCCCAGCATTTT. Protein product: CAISEDIFDQPQHF.